The next 2 T cell receptor beta chains were all read from a single sample in a study of blood T cell repertoires in COVID-19. Some clones are missing from TCRdb's copy, which holds only in-frame ones; the method was immunoSEQ multiplex PCR. Of over 120,000 clones listed, roughly 89% were seen once; the top ten hold around 3%. The sample consisted of peripheral blood. The receptors come from a man between 60 and 75 years old with active or convalescent COVID-19.

The gene calls are TRBV28 and TRBJ1-2; 8 bases map to TRBD1. Trimming took 4 bases from V and 8 from J; bases not matched to a gene: 6. Germline CDR1 is MDHEN and CDR2 is SYDVKM. This CDR3 region has 13 residues. CDR3 amino acids: CASSSSRGQGYTF. CDR3 coding DNA: TGTGCCAGCAGTTCCTCCAGGGGGCAGGGCTACACCTTC.

V is TRBV29-1 and J is TRBJ1-5; no reliable D call. This CDR3 has 12 amino acids. The germline gives CDR1 SQVTM, CDR2 ANQGSEA. Trimming cost V 6 bases and J 6 bases, with 12 bases left between them. CDR3 DNA sequence: TGCAGCGTGAGGGAGTCAGGTCAGCCCCAGCATTTT. Translation gives CSVRESGQPQHF.